This TCR beta chain was documented in a study of molecular identifiers for immune sequencing clone quantification. The authors built bulk TCR libraries by previously described methods with listed TCR primers. TCRdb processed the PCR reads anew with MiXCR; each CDR3 protein has one entry. The table lists roughly 300,000 distinct CDR3 sequences, roughly 24% of them singletons. Turning to this clonotype: The junction shows a germline mismatch at one end, possibly a read error.

This CDR3 has 15 amino acids. CDR1 and CDR2 (germline): SEHNR, FQNEAQ (reference sequence). The chain has TRBV7-9 and TRBJ2-7, with D possibly being TRBD1 (6 bases). The sequence came from a human donor in good health. Some libraries in this study had Jurkat cell RNA spiked in. Sequenced sample: naive CD8+ T cells from blood, with Jurkat cell RNA spiked in. Subset described: FACS-sorted CD8+CD4-CCR7+CD45RA+ naive T cells. DNA of the CDR3: TGTGCCAGCAGCTCGACAGGCGCCCTCTCCTACGAGCGGTACTTC. Translation: CASSSTGALSYERYF. Together with reference TRBV7-9 and TRBJ2-7, the CDR3 gives the full variable domain: DTGVSQNPRHKITKRGQNVTFRCDPISEHNRLYWYRQTLGQGPEFLTYFQNEAQLEKSRLLSDRFSAERPKGSFSTLEIQRTEQGDSAMYLCASSSTGALSYERYFGPGTRLTVT.